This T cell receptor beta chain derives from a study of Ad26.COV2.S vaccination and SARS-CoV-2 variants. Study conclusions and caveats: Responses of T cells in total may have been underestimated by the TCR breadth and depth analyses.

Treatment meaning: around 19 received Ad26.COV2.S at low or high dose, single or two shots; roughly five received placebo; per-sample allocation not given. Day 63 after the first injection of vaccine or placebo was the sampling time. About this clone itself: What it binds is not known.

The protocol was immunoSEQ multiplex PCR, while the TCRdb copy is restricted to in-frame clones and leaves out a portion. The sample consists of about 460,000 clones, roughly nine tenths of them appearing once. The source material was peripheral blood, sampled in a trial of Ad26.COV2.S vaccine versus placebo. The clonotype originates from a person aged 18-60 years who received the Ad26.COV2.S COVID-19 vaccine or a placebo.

The CDR3 sequence is CAISERADYQPQHF. CDR3 nucleotide sequence: TGTGCCATCAGTGAGCGGGCAGATTATCAGCCCCAGCATTTT. The gene calls are TRBV10-3 and TRBJ1-5; D is unclear. The CDR3 runs 14 residues. Germline CDR1 is ENHRY and CDR2 is SYGVKD. Trimming removed 2 bases from V and 5 bases from J, with 10 bases in between.